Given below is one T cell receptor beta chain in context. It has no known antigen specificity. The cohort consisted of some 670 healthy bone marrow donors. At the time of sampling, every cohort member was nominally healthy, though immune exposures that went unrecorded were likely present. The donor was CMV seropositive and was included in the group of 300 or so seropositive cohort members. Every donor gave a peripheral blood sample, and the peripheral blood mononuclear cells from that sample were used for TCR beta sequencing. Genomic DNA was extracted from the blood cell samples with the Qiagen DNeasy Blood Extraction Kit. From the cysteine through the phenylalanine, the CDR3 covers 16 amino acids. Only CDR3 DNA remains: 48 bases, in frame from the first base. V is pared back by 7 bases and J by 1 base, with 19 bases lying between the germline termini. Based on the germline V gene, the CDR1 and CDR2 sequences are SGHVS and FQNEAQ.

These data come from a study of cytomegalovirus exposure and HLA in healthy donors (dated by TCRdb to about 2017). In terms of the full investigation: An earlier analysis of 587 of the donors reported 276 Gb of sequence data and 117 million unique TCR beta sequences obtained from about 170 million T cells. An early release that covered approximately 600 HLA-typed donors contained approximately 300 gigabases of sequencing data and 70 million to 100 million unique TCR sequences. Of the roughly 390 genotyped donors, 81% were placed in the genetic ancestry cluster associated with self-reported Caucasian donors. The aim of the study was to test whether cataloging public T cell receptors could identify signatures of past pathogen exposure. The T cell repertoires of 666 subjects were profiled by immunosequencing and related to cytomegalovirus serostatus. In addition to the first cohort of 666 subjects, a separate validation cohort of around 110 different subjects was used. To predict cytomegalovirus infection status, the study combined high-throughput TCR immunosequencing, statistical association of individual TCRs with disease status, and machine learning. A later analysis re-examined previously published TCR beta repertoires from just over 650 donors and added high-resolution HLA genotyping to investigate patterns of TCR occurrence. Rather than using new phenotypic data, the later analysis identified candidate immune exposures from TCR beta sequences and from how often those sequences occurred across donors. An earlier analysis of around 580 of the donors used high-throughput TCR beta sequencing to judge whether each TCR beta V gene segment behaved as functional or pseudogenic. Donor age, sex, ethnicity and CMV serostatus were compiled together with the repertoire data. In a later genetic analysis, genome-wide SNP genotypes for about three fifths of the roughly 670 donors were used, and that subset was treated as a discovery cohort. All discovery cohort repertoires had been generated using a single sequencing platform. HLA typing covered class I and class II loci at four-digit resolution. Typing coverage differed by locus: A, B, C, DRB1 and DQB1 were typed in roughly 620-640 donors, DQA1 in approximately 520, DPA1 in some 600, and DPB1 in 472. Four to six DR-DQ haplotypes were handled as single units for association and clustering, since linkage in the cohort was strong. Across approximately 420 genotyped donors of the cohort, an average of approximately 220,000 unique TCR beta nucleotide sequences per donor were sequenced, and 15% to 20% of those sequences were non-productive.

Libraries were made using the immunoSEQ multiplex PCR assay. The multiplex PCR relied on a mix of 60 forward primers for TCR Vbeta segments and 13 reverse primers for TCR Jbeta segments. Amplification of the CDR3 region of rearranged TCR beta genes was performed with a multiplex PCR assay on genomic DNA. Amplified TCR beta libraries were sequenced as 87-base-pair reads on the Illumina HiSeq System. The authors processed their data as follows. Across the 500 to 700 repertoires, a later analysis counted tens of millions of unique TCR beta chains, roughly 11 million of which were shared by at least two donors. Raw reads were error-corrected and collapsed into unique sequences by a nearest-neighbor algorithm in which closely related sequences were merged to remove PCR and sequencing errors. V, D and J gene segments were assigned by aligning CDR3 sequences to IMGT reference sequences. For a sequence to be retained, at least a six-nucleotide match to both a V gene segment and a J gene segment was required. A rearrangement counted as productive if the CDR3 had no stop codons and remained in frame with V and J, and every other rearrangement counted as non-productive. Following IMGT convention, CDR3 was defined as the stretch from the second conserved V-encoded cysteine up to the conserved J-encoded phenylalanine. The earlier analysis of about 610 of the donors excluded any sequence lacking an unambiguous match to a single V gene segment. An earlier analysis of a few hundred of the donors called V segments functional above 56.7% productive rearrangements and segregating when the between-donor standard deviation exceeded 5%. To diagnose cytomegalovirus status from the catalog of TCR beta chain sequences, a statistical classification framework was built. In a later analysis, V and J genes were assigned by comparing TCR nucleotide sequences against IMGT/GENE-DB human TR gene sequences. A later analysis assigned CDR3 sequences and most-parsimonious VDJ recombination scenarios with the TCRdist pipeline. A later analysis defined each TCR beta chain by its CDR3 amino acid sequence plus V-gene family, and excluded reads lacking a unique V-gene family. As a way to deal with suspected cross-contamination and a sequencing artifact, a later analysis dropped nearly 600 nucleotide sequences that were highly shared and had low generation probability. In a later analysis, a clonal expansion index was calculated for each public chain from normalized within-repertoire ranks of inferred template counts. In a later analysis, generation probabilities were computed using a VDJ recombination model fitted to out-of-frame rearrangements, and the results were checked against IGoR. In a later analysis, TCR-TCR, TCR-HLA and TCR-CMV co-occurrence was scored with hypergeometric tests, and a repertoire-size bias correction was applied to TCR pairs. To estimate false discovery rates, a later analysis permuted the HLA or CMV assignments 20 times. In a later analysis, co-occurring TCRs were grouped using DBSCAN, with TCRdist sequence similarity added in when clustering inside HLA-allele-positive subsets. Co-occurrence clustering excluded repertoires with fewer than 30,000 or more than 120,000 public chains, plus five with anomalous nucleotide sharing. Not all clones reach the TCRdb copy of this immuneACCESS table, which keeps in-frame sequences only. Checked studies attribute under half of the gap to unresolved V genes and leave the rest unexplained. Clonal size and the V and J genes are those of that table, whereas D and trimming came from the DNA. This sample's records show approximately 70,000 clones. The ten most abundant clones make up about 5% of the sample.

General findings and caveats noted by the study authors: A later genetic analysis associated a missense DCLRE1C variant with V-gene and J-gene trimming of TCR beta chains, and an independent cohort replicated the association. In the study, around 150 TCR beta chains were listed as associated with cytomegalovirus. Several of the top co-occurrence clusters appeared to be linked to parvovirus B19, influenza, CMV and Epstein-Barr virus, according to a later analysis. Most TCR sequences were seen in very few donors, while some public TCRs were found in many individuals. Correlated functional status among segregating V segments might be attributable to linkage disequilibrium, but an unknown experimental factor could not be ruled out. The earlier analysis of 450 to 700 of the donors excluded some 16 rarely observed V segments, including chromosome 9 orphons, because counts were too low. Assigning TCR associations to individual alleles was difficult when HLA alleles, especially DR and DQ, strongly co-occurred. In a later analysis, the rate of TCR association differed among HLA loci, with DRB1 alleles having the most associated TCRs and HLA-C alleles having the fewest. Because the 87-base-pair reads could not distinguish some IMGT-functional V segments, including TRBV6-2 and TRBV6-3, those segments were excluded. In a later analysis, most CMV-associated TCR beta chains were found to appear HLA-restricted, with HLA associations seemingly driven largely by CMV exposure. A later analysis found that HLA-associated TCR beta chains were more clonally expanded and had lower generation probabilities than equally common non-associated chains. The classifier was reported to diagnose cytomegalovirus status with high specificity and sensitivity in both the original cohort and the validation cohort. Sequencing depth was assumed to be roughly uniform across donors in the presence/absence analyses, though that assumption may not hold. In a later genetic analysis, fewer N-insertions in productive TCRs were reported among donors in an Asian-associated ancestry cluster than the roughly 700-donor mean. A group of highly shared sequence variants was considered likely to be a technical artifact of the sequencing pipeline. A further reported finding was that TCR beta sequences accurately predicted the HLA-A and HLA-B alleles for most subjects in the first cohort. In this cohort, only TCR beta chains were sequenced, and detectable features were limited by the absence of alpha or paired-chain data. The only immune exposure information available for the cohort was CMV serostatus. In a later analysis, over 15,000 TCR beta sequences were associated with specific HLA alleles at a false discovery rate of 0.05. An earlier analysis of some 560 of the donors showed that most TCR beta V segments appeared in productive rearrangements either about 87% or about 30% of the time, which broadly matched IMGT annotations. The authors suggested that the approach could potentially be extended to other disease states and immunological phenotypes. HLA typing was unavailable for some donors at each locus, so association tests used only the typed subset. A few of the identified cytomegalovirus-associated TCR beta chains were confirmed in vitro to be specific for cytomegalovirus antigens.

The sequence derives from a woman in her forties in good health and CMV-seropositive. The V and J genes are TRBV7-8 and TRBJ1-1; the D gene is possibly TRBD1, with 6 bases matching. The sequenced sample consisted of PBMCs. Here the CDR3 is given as CASTGWGGHKNTEAFF. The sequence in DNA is TGTGCCAGCACGGGGTGGGGGGGGCATAAGAACACTGAAGCTTTCTTT.